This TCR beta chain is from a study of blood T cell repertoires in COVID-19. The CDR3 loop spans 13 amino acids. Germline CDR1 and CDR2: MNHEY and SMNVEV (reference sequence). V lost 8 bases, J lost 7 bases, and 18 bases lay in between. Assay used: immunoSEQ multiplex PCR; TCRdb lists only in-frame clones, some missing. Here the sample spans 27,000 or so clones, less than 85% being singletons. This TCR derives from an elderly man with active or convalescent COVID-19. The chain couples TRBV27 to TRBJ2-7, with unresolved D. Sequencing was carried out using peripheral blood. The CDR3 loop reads CASSPLWAREQYF. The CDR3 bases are TGTGCCAGCTCCCCCTTATGGGCCCGAGAGCAGTACTTC.